These T cell receptor beta chains were read from a single sample in a study of T-cell reconstitution after alpha-beta-depleted transplantation in children. One entry per CDR3 protein results from TCRdb running MiXCR on the PCR reads. The top ten clones hold around 4.5% of a sample with 700,000 to 950,000 distinct CDR3 sequences, approximately 15% of them seen once. The starting material was PBMCs, mostly from graft donor cells, obtained 360 days after TCRalphabeta/CD19-depleted stem cell transplant. The source is a male patient between 5 and 17 years old who had a stem cell transplant for acute lymphoblastic leukemia, so the T cells may come from the graft donor. Each CDR3 is given with its conserved first and last residue. Fields, in order: V gene, clone size, D gene, J gene, CDR3 protein, CDR3 DNA. A D gene is named only where the DNA matches it firmly. Size values are once, few and many counts, or a class for expanded clones, and some rows have none.

>TRBV7-8|-|-|TRBJ2-1
CASYSPGYNEQFF
TGTGCCAGCTACTCGCCGGGCTACAATGAGCAGTTCTTC
>TRBV27|few|-|TRBJ1-5
CASSLLAEGGYGQPQHF
TGTGCCAGCAGTTTATTGGCCGAAGGGGGGTACGGTCAGCCCCAGCATTTT
>TRBV15|-|TRBD2|TRBJ2-1
CATSRDGGDPYNEQFF
TGTGCCACCAGCAGAGATGGGGGGGACCCCTACAATGAGCAGTTCTTC
>TRBV18|-|TRBD2|TRBJ2-3
CASSPAGGRTDTQYF
TGTGCCAGCTCACCGGCGGGAGGGCGCACAGATACGCAGTATTTT
>TRBV5-1|few|TRBD2|TRBJ2-3
CASKISLAGGPNTDTQYF
TGCGCCTCAAAGATAAGCCTAGCGGGAGGACCTAACACAGATACGCAGTATTTT
>TRBV20-1|many|TRBD2|TRBJ2-1
CSARAPREYRNEQFF
TGCAGTGCTAGAGCTCCGCGGGAGTATCGGAATGAGCAGTTCTTC
>TRBV5-1|-|TRBD2|TRBJ2-1
CASSIATSGRADEQFF
TGCGCCAGCAGCATAGCGACTAGCGGGAGGGCCGATGAGCAGTTCTTC
>TRBV7-8|-|-|TRBJ2-2
CASSLRRQGSGLSDTGELFF
TGTGCCAGCAGCTTAAGACGGCAGGGTTCGGGTTTATCGGACACCGGGGAGCTGTTTTTT
>TRBV5-6|few|-|TRBJ2-1
CASSLVGGMGNEQFF
TGTGCCAGCAGCTTGGTAGGCGGGATGGGGAATGAGCAGTTCTTC
>TRBV20-1|-|-|TRBJ2-7
CSARGLDWSSYEQYF
TGCAGTGCTAGAGGGCTGGACTGGTCTTCCTACGAGCAGTACTTC
>TRBV11-2|few|TRBD2|TRBJ2-5
CASRSGGKGSQETQYF
TGTGCCAGCAGGTCCGGGGGGAAGGGATCGCAAGAGACCCAGTACTTC
>TRBV12-3/TRBV12-4|many|-|TRBJ2-5
CASSPSKGQETQYF
TGTGCCAGCAGCCCTAGCAAAGGGCAAGAGACCCAGTACTTC
>TRBV14|-|-|TRBJ2-5
CASRRTIQETQYF
TGTGCCAGCCGGCGGACTATTCAAGAGACCCAGTACTTC
>TRBV20-1|many|-|TRBJ1-6
CSARTALSSYNSPLHF
TGCAGTGCTCGGACGGCTTTGAGCTCCTATAATTCACCCCTCCACTTT
>TRBV5-5|few|TRBD2|TRBJ2-5
CASSPGTSGRAWQETQYF
TGTGCCAGCAGCCCAGGGACTAGCGGGAGGGCTTGGCAAGAGACCCAGTACTTC
>TRBV5-1|few|TRBD2|TRBJ2-5
CASSFTSGLYQETQYF
TGCGCCAGCAGCTTTACTAGCGGGTTGTACCAAGAGACCCAGTACTTC
>TRBV4-1|-|TRBD2|TRBJ2-7
CASSQEGGGGRMVYEQYF
TGCGCCAGCAGCCAAGAGGGCGGGGGCGGGAGGATGGTCTACGAGCAGTACTTC
>TRBV12-3/TRBV12-4|few|TRBD2|TRBJ2-2
CASTLVGRSGTGELFF
TGTGCCAGCACCTTAGTCGGGAGGTCGGGCACCGGGGAGCTGTTTTTT
>TRBV12-3/TRBV12-4|-|-|TRBJ2-7
CASSREGGGSYEQYF
TGTGCCAGCAGTCGTGAGGGCGGAGGGTCCTACGAGCAGTACTTC
>TRBV28|few|-|TRBJ2-7
CASSSPSAALYEQYF
TGTGCCAGCAGTTCACCTAGCGCCGCTCTCTACGAGCAGTACTTC
>TRBV18|-|-|TRBJ2-3
CASSPPRGKPTDTQYF
TGTGCCAGCTCACCACCGCGCGGAAAACCCACAGATACGCAGTATTTT
>TRBV10-3|-|TRBD2|TRBJ2-1
CAISGLAGASNEQFF
TGTGCCATCAGTGGGCTAGCGGGAGCATCTAATGAGCAGTTCTTC
>TRBV3-1|few|TRBD2|TRBJ2-1
CASAGGREQNNEQFF
TGTGCCAGCGCCGGGGGGAGGGAGCAAAACAATGAGCAGTTCTTC
>TRBV18|few|-|TRBJ2-3
CASSPPGLRSTDTQYF
TGTGCCAGCTCACCGCCGGGCCTTAGAAGCACAGATACGCAGTATTTT
>TRBV27|-|-|TRBJ2-7
CASFNRSSYEQYF
TGTGCCAGCTTTAATAGGAGTTCCTACGAGCAGTACTTC
>TRBV20-1|many|TRBD2|TRBJ2-5
CSARDELAGGQGSETQYF
TGCAGTGCTAGAGATGAGCTAGCGGGAGGCCAAGGGAGTGAGACCCAGTACTTC
>TRBV10-3|few|-|TRBJ2-5
CAISVQETQYF
TGTGCCATCAGCGTTCAAGAGACCCAGTACTTC
>TRBV9|many|-|TRBJ1-2
CASSAGNYGYTF
TGTGCCAGCAGCGCAGGAAATTATGGCTACACCTTC
>TRBV10-3|many|-|TRBJ2-7
CAISPSLYSYEQYF
TGTGCCATCAGCCCATCCCTCTACTCCTACGAGCAGTACTTC
>TRBV6-5|-|-|TRBJ2-3
CASSYSGRLQGDTQYF
TGTGCCAGCAGTTACTCCGGGCGGCTCCAAGGGGATACGCAGTATTTT
>TRBV12-3/TRBV12-4|few|TRBD1|TRBJ1-1
CASSLQTGQKGTEAFF
TGTGCCAGCAGTTTACAGACAGGGCAAAAGGGCACTGAAGCTTTCTTT
>TRBV25-1|few|-|TRBJ2-5
CASSEIRGSGQETQYF
TGTGCCAGCAGTGAAATAAGGGGGTCTGGTCAAGAGACCCAGTACTTC
>TRBV5-1|few|-|TRBJ2-1
CASSWGIIAGPSSYNEQFF
TGCGCCAGCAGCTGGGGTATAATTGCGGGCCCGTCCTCCTACAATGAGCAGTTCTTC
>TRBV7-9|many|-|TRBJ2-1
CASRRPTSGRGLSYNEQFF
TGTGCCAGCAGACGACCCACTAGCGGAAGGGGGCTCTCCTACAATGAGCAGTTCTTC
>TRBV10-3|-|TRBD1|TRBJ2-5
CAISLTGEGETQYF
TGTGCCATCAGTTTAACAGGGGAAGGAGAGACCCAGTACTTC
>TRBV15|-|-|TRBJ2-3
CATSVTGFGATQYF
TGTGCCACCAGCGTCACAGGGTTTGGGGCTACGCAGTATTTT
>TRBV12-3/TRBV12-4|many|-|TRBJ2-7
CASSTPLVNYEQYF
TGTGCCAGCAGTACCCCGTTAGTGAACTACGAGCAGTACTTC
>TRBV5-6|few|TRBD2|TRBJ2-1
CASSEDLGLAVYNEQFF
TGTGCCAGCAGCGAGGATTTAGGACTAGCCGTTTACAATGAGCAGTTCTTC
>TRBV5-1|few|TRBD2|TRBJ2-7
CASSLGGTTIYEQYF
TGCGCCAGCAGCTTGGGTGGGACTACCATCTACGAGCAGTACTTC
>TRBV5-1|many|-|TRBJ1-3
CASSLGSVSGNTIYF
TGCGCCAGCAGCTTAGGGTCCGTCTCTGGAAACACCATATATTTT
>TRBV20-1|many|TRBD2|TRBJ2-5
CSARDRVSSGRRETQYF
TGCAGTGCTAGAGATAGGGTTTCTAGCGGGAGAAGAGAGACCCAGTACTTC
>TRBV11-1|once|-|TRBJ2-6
CASSPPVRTAQTSGANVLTF
TGTGCCAGCAGCCCCCCGGTACGGACGGCCCAAACCTCTGGGGCCAACGTCCTGACTTTC